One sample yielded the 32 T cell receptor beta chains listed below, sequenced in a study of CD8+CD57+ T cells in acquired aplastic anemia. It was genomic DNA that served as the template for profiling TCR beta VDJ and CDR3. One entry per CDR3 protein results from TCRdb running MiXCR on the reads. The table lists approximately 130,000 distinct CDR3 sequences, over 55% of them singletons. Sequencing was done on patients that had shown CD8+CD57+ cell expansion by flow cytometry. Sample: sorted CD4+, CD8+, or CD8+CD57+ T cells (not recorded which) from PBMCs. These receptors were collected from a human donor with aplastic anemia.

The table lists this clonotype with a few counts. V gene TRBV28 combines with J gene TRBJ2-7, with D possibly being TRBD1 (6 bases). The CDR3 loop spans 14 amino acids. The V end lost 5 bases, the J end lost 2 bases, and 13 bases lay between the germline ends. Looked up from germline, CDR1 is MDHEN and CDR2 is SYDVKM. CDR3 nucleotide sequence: TGTGCCAGCAGTACAGGGCAAATCCCCTACGAGCAGTACTTC. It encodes CASSTGQIPYEQYF.

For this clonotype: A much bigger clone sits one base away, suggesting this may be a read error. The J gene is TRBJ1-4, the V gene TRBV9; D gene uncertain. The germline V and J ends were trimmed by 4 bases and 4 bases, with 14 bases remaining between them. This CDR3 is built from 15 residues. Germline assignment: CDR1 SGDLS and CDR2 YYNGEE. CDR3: CASSTPRGLNEKLFF. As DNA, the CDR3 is TGTGCCAGCAGCACCCCCCGAGGGCTTAATGAAAAACTGTTTTTT.

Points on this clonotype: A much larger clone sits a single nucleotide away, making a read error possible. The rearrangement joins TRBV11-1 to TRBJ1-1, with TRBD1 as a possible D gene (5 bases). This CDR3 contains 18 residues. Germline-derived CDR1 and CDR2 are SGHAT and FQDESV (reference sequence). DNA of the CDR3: TGTACCAGCAGCTTATTAGGTCGGAGTGGGGCTGGGGACACTGAAGCTTTCTTT. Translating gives CTSSLLGRSGAGDTEAFF.

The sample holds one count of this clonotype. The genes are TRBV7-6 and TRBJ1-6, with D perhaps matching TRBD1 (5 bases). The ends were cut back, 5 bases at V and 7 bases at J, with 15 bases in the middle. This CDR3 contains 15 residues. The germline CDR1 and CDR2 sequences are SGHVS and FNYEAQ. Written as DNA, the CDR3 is TGTGCCAGCAGCCCGACAGCTATCCCAAATTCACCCCTCCACTTT. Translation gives CASSPTAIPNSPLHF.

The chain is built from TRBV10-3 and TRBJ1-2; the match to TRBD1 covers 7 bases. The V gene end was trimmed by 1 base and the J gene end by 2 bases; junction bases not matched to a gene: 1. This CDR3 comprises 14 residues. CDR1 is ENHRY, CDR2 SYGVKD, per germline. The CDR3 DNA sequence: TGTGCCATCAGTGAGTTGACAGGGAACTATGGCTACACCTTC. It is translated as CAISELTGNYGYTF.

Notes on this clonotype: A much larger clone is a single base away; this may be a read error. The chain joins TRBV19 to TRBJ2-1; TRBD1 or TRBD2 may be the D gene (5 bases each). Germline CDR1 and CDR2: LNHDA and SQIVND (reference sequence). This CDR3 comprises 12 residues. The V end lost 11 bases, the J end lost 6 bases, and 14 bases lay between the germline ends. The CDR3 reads CAGTVGTNEQFF. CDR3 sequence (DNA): TGTGCCGGTACCGTCGGGACCAATGAGCAGTTCTTC.

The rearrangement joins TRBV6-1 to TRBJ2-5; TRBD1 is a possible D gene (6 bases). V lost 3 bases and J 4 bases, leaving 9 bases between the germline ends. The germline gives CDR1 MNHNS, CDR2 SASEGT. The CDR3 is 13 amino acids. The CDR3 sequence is CASSDRGAETQYF. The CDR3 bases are TGTGCCAGCAGTGACAGGGGCGCAGAGACCCAGTACTTC.

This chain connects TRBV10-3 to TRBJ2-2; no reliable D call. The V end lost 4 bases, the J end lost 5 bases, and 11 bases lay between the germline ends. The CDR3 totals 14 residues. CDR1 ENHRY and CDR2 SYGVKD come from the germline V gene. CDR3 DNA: TGTGCCATCAGTGCCAGCAGTTTTACCGGGGAGCTGTTTTTT. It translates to CAISASSFTGELFF.

CDR3 sequence: CSARTGGNTIYF. The CDR3 DNA follows: TGCAGTGCCAGGACAGGCGGAAACACCATATATTTT. This chain joins TRBV20-1 and TRBJ1-3; 7 nucleotides match TRBD1. Germline V gene lookup returns CDR1 DFQATT and CDR2 SNEGSKA (reference sequence). The CDR3 spans 12 residues. With V trimmed by 6 bases and J by 4 bases, 3 bases remained unmatched.

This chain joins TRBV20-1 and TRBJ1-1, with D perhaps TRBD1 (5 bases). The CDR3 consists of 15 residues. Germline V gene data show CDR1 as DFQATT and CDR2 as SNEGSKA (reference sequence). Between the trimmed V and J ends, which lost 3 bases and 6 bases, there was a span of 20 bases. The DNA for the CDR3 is TGCAGTGCTAGCCAGGGCGCAGGGCCTTTACCTGAAGCTTTCTTT. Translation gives CSASQGAGPLPEAFF.

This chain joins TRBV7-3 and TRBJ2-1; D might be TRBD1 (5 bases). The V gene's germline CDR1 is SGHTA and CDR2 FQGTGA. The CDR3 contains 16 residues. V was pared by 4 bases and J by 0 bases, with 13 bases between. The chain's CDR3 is CASSSDTTSSYNEQFF. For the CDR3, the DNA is TGTGCCAGCAGCTCGGACACCACGAGCTCCTACAATGAGCAGTTCTTC.

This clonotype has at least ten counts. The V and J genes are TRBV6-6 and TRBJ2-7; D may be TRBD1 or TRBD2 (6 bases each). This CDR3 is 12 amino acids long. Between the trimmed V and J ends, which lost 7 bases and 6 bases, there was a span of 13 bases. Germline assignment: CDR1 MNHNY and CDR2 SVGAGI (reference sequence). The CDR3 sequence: CASTRTAGEQYF. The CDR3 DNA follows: TGTGCCAGCACCAGGACAGCGGGCGAGCAGTACTTC.

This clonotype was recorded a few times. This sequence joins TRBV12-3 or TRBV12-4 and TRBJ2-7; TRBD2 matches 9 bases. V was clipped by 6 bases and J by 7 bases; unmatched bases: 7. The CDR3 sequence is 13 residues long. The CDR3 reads CASRTSGLGEQYF. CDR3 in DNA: TGTGCCAGCAGGACTAGCGGTTTGGGTGAGCAGTACTTC.

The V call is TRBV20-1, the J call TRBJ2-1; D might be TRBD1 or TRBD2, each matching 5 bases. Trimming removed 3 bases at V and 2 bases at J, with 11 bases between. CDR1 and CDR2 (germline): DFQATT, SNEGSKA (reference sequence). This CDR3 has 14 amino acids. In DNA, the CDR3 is TGCAGTGCTAGTGGGTGGGGACCCTACAATGAGCAGTTCTTC. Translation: CSASGWGPYNEQFF.

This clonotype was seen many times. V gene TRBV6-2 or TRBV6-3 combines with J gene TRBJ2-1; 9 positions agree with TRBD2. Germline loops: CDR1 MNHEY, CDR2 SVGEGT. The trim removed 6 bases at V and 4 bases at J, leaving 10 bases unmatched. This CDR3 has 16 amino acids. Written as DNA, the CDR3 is TGTGCCAGCAGACGGACCTTAGCGGGGGAGTACAATGAGCAGTTCTTC. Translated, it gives CASRRTLAGEYNEQFF.

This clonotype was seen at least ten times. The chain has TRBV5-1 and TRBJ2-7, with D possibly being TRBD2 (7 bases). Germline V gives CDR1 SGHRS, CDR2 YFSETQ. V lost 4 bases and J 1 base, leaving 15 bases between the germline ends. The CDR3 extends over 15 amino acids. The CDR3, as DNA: TGCGCCAGCAGCCCACAACAGGGACTATCCTACGAGCAGTACTTC. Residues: CASSPQQGLSYEQYF.

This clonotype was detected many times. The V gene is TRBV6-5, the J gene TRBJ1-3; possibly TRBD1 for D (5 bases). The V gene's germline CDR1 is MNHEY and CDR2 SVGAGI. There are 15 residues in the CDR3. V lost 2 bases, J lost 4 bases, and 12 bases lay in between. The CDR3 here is CASSYMQGTGNTIYF. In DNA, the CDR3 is TGTGCCAGCAGTTACATGCAGGGTACGGGAAACACCATATATTTT.

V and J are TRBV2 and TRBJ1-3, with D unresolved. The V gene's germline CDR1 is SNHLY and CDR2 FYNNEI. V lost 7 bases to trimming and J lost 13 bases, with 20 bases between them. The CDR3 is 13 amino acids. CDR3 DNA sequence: TGTGCCAGCATTACTCCACTCCTCCCACGAATATATTTT. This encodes CASITPLLPRIYF.

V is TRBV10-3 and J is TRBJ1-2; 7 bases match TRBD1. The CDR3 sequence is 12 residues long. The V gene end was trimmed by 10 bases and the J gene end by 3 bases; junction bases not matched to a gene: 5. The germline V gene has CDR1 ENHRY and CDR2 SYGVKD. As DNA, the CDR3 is TGTGCCACCAGACAGGGTGACTATGGCTACACCTTC. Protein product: CATRQGDYGYTF.

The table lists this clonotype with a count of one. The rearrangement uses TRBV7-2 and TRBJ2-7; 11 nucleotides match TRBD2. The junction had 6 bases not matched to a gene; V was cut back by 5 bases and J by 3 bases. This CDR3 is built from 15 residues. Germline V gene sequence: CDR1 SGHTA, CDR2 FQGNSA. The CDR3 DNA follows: TGTGCCAGCAGCAAGACTAGCGGGGCAAACTACGAGCAGTACTTC. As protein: CASSKTSGANYEQYF.

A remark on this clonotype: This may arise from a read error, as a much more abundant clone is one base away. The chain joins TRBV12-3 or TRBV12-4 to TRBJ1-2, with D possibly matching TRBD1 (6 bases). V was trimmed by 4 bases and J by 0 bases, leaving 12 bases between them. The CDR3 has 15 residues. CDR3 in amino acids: CASSSLDRANYGYTF. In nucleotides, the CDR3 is TGTGCCAGCAGTTCCCTGGACAGAGCTAACTATGGCTACACCTTC.

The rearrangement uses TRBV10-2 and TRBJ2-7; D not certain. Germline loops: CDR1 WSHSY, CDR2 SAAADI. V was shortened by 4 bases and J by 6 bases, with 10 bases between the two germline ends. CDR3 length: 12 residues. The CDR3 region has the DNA TGCGCCAGCAGTGTGCCAGAAGCCGAGCAGTACTTC. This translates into CASSVPEAEQYF.

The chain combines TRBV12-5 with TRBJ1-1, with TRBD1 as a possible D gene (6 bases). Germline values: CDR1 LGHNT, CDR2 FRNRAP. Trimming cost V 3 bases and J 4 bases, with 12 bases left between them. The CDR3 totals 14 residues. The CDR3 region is CASGLGGFSTEAFF. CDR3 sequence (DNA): TGTGCTAGTGGTTTAGGGGGGTTTAGCACTGAAGCTTTCTTT.

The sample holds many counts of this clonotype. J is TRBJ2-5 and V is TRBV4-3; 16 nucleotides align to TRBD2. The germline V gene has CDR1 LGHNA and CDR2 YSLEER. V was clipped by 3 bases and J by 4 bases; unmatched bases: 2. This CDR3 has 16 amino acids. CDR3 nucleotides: TGCGCCAGCAGCCAGGGACTAGCGGGGGGGAGAGAGACCCAGTACTTC. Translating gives CASSQGLAGGRETQYF.

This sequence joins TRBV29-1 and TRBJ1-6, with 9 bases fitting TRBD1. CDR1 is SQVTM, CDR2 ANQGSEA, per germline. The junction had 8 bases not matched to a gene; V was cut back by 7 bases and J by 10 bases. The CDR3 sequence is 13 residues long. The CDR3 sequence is CSAQQGAMSPLHF. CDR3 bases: TGCAGCGCCCAACAGGGGGCGATGTCACCCCTCCACTTT. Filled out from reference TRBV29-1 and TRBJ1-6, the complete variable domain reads SAVISQKPSRDICQRGTSLTIQCQVDSQVTMMFWYRQQPGQSLTLIATANQGSEATYESGFVIDKFPISRPNLTFSTLTVSNMSPEDSSIYLCSAQQGAMSPLHFGNGTRLTVT.

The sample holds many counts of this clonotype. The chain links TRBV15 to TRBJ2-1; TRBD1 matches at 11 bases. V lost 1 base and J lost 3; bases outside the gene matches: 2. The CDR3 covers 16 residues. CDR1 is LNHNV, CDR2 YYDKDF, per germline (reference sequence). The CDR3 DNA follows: TGTGCCACCAGCAGAGCGGGGACAGGGGGCTACAATGAGCAGTTCTTC. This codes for CATSRAGTGGYNEQFF.

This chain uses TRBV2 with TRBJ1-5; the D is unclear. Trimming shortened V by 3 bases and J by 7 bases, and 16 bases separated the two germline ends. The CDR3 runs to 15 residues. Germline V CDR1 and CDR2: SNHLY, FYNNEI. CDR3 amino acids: CASSDVRGSSQPQHF. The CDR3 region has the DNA TGTGCCAGCAGTGATGTACGGGGAAGTAGCCAGCCCCAGCATTTT.

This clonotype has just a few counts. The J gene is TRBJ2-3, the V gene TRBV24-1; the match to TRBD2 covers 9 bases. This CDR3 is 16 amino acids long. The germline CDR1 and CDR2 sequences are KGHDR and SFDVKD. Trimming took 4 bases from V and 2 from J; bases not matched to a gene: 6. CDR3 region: CATSDSLAGITDTQYF. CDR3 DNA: TGTGCCACCAGTGACTCCCTAGCGGGGATCACAGATACGCAGTATTTT.

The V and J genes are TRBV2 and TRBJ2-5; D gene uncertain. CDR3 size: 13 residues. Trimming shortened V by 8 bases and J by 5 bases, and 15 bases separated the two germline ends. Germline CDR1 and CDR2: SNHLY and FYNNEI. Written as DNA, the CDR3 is TGTGCCAGCCGATCCGGTTTACGGGAGACCCAGTACTTC. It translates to CASRSGLRETQYF.

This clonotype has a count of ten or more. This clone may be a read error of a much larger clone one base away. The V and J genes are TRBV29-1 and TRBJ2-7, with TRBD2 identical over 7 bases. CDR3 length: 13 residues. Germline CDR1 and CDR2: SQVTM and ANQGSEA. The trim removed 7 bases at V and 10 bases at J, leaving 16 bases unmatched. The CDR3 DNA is TGCAGCGCCGTCCAGGCGGGAGAACGCGATCAGTACTTC. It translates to CSAVQAGERDQYF.

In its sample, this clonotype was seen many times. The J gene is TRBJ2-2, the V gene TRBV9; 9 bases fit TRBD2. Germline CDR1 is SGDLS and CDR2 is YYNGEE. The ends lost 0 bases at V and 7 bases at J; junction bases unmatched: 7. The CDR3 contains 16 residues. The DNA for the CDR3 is TGTGCCAGCAGCGTAGATTCCCTAGCGGGGCACGGGGAGCTGTTTTTT. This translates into CASSVDSLAGHGELFF.

The CDR3 loop is CSANVVGLEAFF. The CDR3 DNA sequence: TGCAGTGCTAATGTGGTGGGGTTAGAAGCTTTCTTT. This rearrangement joins TRBV20-1 to TRBJ1-1; no clear D gene. V was trimmed by 4 bases and J by 8 bases, leaving 14 bases between them. The CDR3 consists of 12 residues. The germline CDR1 and CDR2 sequences are DFQATT and SNEGSKA (reference sequence).